The next 29 T cell receptor beta chains were all read from a single sample in a study of blood T cell repertoires in COVID-19. Some clones are missing from TCRdb's copy, which holds only in-frame ones; the method was immunoSEQ multiplex PCR. The sample shows tens of thousands of clones, approximately 92% of them seen only once. Sequencing was carried out using peripheral blood. The origin of the receptors is a human donor in a cohort sampled during active COVID-19.

The V gene is TRBV5-1, the J gene TRBJ2-5; 13 bases agree with TRBD2. The V gene's germline CDR1 is SGHRS and CDR2 YFSETQ. V lost 4 bases to trimming and J lost 2 bases; unmatched junction nucleotides: 11. The CDR3 contains 18 residues. CDR3 in amino acids: CASSMGGTSGMWQETQYF. CDR3 sequence (DNA): TGCGCCAGCAGCATGGGAGGGACTAGCGGGATGTGGCAAGAGACCCAGTACTTC.

The chain couples TRBV7-9 to TRBJ2-3; D may be TRBD1 (6 bases). Germline lookup yields CDR1 SEHNR and CDR2 FQNEAQ (reference sequence). Trimming shortened V by 2 bases and J by 6 bases, and 12 bases separated the two germline ends. The CDR3 has 14 amino acids. CDR3 bases: TGTGCCAGCAGCTTATGGACAGTGAGGGATACGCAGTATTTT. This gives the protein CASSLWTVRDTQYF.

The chain combines TRBV5-1 with TRBJ2-3; TRBD2 matches at 13 bases. The CDR3 is made up of 16 amino acids. CDR1 SGHRS and CDR2 YFSETQ come from the germline V gene. The junction had 3 bases not matched to a gene; V was cut back by 0 bases and J by 5 bases. CDR3 DNA: TGCGCCAGCAGCTTGGGGACTAGCGGGAGTAAAGATACGCAGTATTTT. Translating gives CASSLGTSGSKDTQYF.

There are a few counts of this clone. The chain has TRBV5-1 and TRBJ2-7; D perhaps matches TRBD2 (5 bases). The V gene lost 5 bases and the J gene lost 0 bases, with 12 bases spanning the gap. The CDR3 extends over 14 amino acids. The V gene's germline CDR1 is SGHRS and CDR2 YFSETQ. CDR3 DNA sequence: TGCGCCAGCAGTTTCAGCGGACCCTCCTACGAGCAGTACTTC. As protein: CASSFSGPSYEQYF.

The chain carries TRBV6-5 and TRBJ1-5; D remains ambiguous. The length of the CDR3 is 14 residues. The V gene lost 6 bases and the J gene lost 2 bases, with 11 bases spanning the gap. CDR1 MNHEY and CDR2 SVGAGI come from the germline V gene. The CDR3 nucleotides are TGTGCCAGCAGCCCGACGAGGGGCAATCAGCCCCAGCATTTT. Amino acids: CASSPTRGNQPQHF.

The gene calls are TRBV5-1 and TRBJ1-5; D unresolved. Trimming stripped 0 bases from V and 1 base from J, with 11 bases between. Germline CDR1 reads SGHRS; CDR2 reads YFSETQ. The CDR3 is 16 amino acids. CDR3 loop: CASSLGAGESNQPQHF. CDR3 DNA sequence: TGCGCCAGCAGCTTGGGGGCCGGGGAAAGCAATCAGCCCCAGCATTTT.

The genes are TRBV28 and TRBJ2-5, with 11 bases fitting TRBD1. V lost 10 bases, J lost 4 bases, and 8 bases stayed unmatched. The CDR3 loop spans 14 amino acids. Germline CDR1 MDHEN, CDR2 SYDVKM. The CDR3, as DNA: TGTGCCATAGGGACAGGGGGTTTAGGAGAGACCCAGTACTTC. It translates to CAIGTGGLGETQYF.

The chain joins TRBV30 to TRBJ1-2; no firm D call. Germline CDR1 is GTSNPN and CDR2 is SVGIG (reference sequence). Between the trimmed V and J ends, which lost 2 bases and 4 bases, there was a span of 8 bases. The CDR3 is 12 residues long. DNA of the CDR3: TGTGCCTGGAGTAACGGTCTCTATGGCTACACCTTC. As protein: CAWSNGLYGYTF.

This clone was seen a single time. The chain is built from TRBV28 and TRBJ1-2; D may be TRBD1 (6 bases). Germline V gives CDR1 MDHEN, CDR2 SYDVKM. V lost 5 bases, J lost 2 bases, and 12 bases lay in between. This CDR3 comprises 14 residues. CDR3 in DNA: TGTGCCAGCAGTCCCCCCGGACAGAACTATGGCTACACCTTC. Amino acid sequence: CASSPPGQNYGYTF.

The chain recombines TRBV3-1 (or the pseudogene TRBV3-2) with TRBJ2-1; TRBD1 matches at 9 bases. Germline V CDR1 and CDR2: LGHDT, YNNKEL (reference sequence). The junction had 1 base not matched to a gene; V was cut back by 4 bases and J by 0 bases. The CDR3 is made up of 15 amino acids. In DNA form, the CDR3 reads TGTGCCAGCAGCCCGGGACAGGGCTCCTACAATGAGCAGTTCTTC. Amino acids: CASSPGQGSYNEQFF.

The chain employs TRBV7-2 and TRBJ1-2; D is possibly TRBD1 (6 bases). Trimming took off 2 bases at V and 6 bases at J, with 16 bases between the two ends. The CDR3 is 15 residues long. From germline, CDR1 is SGHTA and CDR2 FQGNSA. CDR3 bases: TGTGCCAGCAGCTTACCTGTAGCGACAGGCGATGGCTACACCTTC. The encoded protein is CASSLPVATGDGYTF.

The J gene is TRBJ2-6, the V gene TRBV19, with D perhaps matching TRBD2 (6 bases). CDR1 and CDR2 from the germline V gene are LNHDA and SQIVND (reference sequence). The germline V and J ends were trimmed by 3 bases and 0 bases, with 9 bases remaining between them. The CDR3 length is 16 residues. For the CDR3, the DNA is TGTGCCAGTAGTATGGGGGGAGTCTCTGGGGCCAACGTCCTGACTTTC. Its translation: CASSMGGVSGANVLTF. The full variable domain, with the rest looked up from reference TRBV19 and TRBJ2-6, is DGGITQSPKYLFRKEGQNVTLSCEQNLNHDAMYWYRQDPGQGLRLIYYSQIVNDFQKGDIAEGYSVSREKKESFPLTVTSAQKNPTAFYLCASSMGGVSGANVLTFGAGSRLTVL.

The gene calls are TRBV6-5 and TRBJ2-7, with TRBD2 identical over 7 bases. Per the germline V gene, CDR1 is MNHEY and CDR2 is SVGAGI. Unmatched junction bases numbered 3, after V lost 4 bases and J lost 9 bases. The CDR3 totals 11 residues. The CDR3 reads CASSFLAAQYF. As DNA, the CDR3 is TGTGCCAGCAGTTTCCTAGCGGCGCAGTACTTC.

The chain is built from TRBV27 and TRBJ1-1; D gene ambiguous. Per the germline V gene, CDR1 is MNHEY and CDR2 is SMNVEV (reference sequence). The CDR3 extends over 14 amino acids. V gave up 5 bases and J gave up 4 bases, with 14 bases separating them. CDR3 DNA sequence: TGTGCCAGCAGTCCCAGAGGTTTGGGCACTGAAGCTTTCTTT. This sequence encodes CASSPRGLGTEAFF.

The chain recombines TRBV11-2 with TRBJ1-3; 9 positions match TRBD1. With 2 bases clipped from V and 4 bases from J, the junction kept 6 bases outside the gene matches. Germline V gene sequence: CDR1 SGHAT, CDR2 FQNNGV. CDR3 length equals 16 residues. CDR3 region: CASSLIQGAGGNTIYF. The CDR3, as DNA: TGTGCCAGCAGCTTAATACAGGGGGCCGGGGGAAACACCATATATTTT.

The chain uses TRBV6-6 and TRBJ2-1, with D unresolved. V was cut by 2 bases and J by 6 bases, with 5 bases left in between. This CDR3 comprises 12 residues. CDR1 MNHNY and CDR2 SVGAGI come from the germline V gene (reference sequence). The CDR3 reads CASSYLVNEQFF. The CDR3 coding sequence is TGTGCCAGCAGTTACCTAGTCAATGAGCAGTTCTTC.

The rearrangement links TRBV30 to TRBJ2-7; 8 nucleotides line up with TRBD1. The CDR3 runs to 14 residues. With 5 bases clipped from V and 3 bases from J, the junction kept 9 bases outside the gene matches. Germline V gene data show CDR1 as GTSNPN and CDR2 as SVGIG (reference sequence). CDR3 sequence (DNA): TGTGCCTGGGGGAGGACAGGGAGAAACTACGAGCAGTACTTC. Encoded protein: CAWGRTGRNYEQYF.

This sequence joins TRBV27 and TRBJ2-7; 7 bases are a match to TRBD2. Germline CDR1 MNHEY, CDR2 SMNVEV (reference sequence). J lost 3 bases, V lost 7 bases, and 6 bases had no gene match. This CDR3 contains 13 residues. The CDR3 bases are TGTGCCAGCACTAAGCGGGGAAGCTACGAGCAGTACTTC. It yields the protein CASTKRGSYEQYF.

The CDR3 DNA sequence: TGTGCCTGGAGTGGCCTAGCGGGGAACCAAGAGACCCAGTACTTC. It specifies CAWSGLAGNQETQYF. The chain carries TRBV30 and TRBJ2-5; 9 positions agree with TRBD2. Losses at the gene ends were 1 base for V and 0 bases for J; bases not matched to a gene: 3. Per germline, CDR1 GTSNPN and CDR2 SVGIG (reference sequence). The length of the CDR3 is 15 residues.

The genes are TRBV5-1 and TRBJ2-1, with 7 bases identical to TRBD2. V lost 0 bases, J lost 6 bases, and 9 bases stayed unmatched. There are 16 residues in the CDR3. The germline CDR1 and CDR2 sequences are SGHRS and YFSETQ. The chain's CDR3 is CASSLAGLEGANEQFF. CDR3 DNA sequence: TGCGCCAGCAGCTTGGCCGGACTAGAAGGGGCCAATGAGCAGTTCTTC.

The V call is TRBV3-1 (or the pseudogene TRBV3-2), the J call TRBJ2-2; TRBD2 aligns across 7 bases. The CDR3 sequence is 17 residues long. Trimming cost V 0 bases and J 2 bases; bases outside gene matches: 6. Germline V CDR1 and CDR2: LGHDT, YNNKEL (reference sequence). CDR3 sequence reads: CASSQDRAGTNTGELFF. Written as DNA, the CDR3 is TGTGCCAGCAGCCAAGATCGAGCGGGAACTAACACCGGGGAGCTGTTTTTT.

This rearrangement joins TRBV27 to TRBJ1-2; tentative D call: TRBD1 (6 bases). This CDR3 region has 15 residues. V lost 6 bases, J lost 6 bases, and 20 bases lay in between. Germline CDR1 and CDR2: MNHEY and SMNVEV (reference sequence). The CDR3 here is CASSARGGIGNGYTF. The CDR3 DNA reads TGTGCCAGCAGCGCCCGGGGGGGCATTGGGAATGGCTACACCTTC.

This chain joins TRBV28 and TRBJ1-5; 7 bases fit TRBD1. Germline V gene lookup returns CDR1 MDHEN and CDR2 SYDVKM. The CDR3 has 15 amino acids. The trim removed 6 bases at V and 5 bases at J, leaving 10 bases unmatched. The CDR3: CASRVGQAFYQPQHF. As DNA, the CDR3 is TGTGCCAGCAGAGTCGGACAGGCTTTTTATCAGCCCCAGCATTTT.

The chain is built from TRBV28 and TRBJ1-2; the match to TRBD1 covers 10 bases. The CDR3 covers 15 residues. J was trimmed by 8 bases and V by 3 bases; bases with no gene match: 9. CDR1 and CDR2 (germline): MDHEN, SYDVKM. CDR3 sequence: CASSLGGQGLGGYTF. In DNA form, the CDR3 reads TGTGCCAGCAGTTTGGGGGGACAGGGGCTGGGAGGCTACACCTTC.

The V and J genes are TRBV11-3 and TRBJ1-4; D is unclear. V was cut by 6 bases and J by 3 bases, with 11 bases left in between. Germline CDR1 and CDR2: SGHNT and YENEEA. CDR3 size: 14 residues. The chain's CDR3 is CASSTATANEKLFF. Here the CDR3 DNA reads TGTGCCAGCAGTACGGCTACAGCTAATGAAAAACTGTTTTTT. Variable domain in full (rest from reference TRBV11-3 and TRBJ1-4): EAGVVQSPRYKIIEKKQPVAFWCNPISGHNTLYWYLQNLGQGPELLIRYENEEAVDDSQLPKDRFSAERLKGVDSTLKIQPAELGDSAVYLCASSTATANEKLFFGSGTQLSVL.

This clone has just one count. V gene TRBV28 combines with J gene TRBJ2-7; 8 positions match TRBD1. CDR3 length: 15 residues. The V gene end was trimmed by 7 bases and the J gene end by 3 bases; junction bases not matched to a gene: 11. CDR1 is MDHEN and CDR2 is SYDVKM in the germline V gene. The CDR3 region is CASTGSGQVGYEQYF. The CDR3 DNA follows: TGTGCCAGCACCGGATCGGGACAGGTCGGCTACGAGCAGTACTTC.

This rearrangement joins TRBV7-9 to TRBJ1-2; TRBD1 agrees at 7 bases. CDR3 length equals 18 residues. Germline-derived CDR1 and CDR2 are SEHNR and FQNEAQ (reference sequence). With 2 bases clipped from V and 4 bases from J, the junction kept 16 bases outside the gene matches. The CDR3 here is CASSLFVSALQGGYGYTF. Here the CDR3 DNA reads TGTGCCAGCAGCTTATTTGTTTCGGCTCTCCAGGGGGGCTATGGCTACACCTTC.

Only one count was recorded for this clone. The V and J genes are TRBV10-3 and TRBJ1-1; 7 positions agree with TRBD1. The CDR3 length is 13 residues. Germline V CDR1 and CDR2: ENHRY, SYGVKD. With V trimmed by 3 bases and J by 8 bases, 6 bases remained unmatched. The CDR3 spells CAISEARGAEAFF. CDR3 DNA: TGTGCCATCAGTGAAGCCAGGGGGGCCGAAGCTTTCTTT.

In its sample, this clone was seen once. The rearrangement joins TRBV11-3 to TRBJ2-5; D gene unclear. Germline V gene sequence: CDR1 SGHNT, CDR2 YENEEA. The CDR3 loop spans 14 amino acids. V lost 5 bases, J lost 1 base, and 11 bases lay in between. CDR3 nucleotides: TGTGCCAGCAGCAGAATTAGGAGCCAAGAGACCCAGTACTTC. It translates to CASSRIRSQETQYF.